These 13 T cell receptor beta chains originate from one sample sequenced in a study of response to subunit inactivated influenza vaccine. TCRdb re-derived calls from the RT-PCR reads in MiXCR, one entry per CDR3 protein. Here the sample spans under 800,000 distinct CDR3 sequences, about 15% being singletons. This material consisted of PBMCs from blood, taken around two weeks before vaccination. These receptors were collected from a man aged 50-59 years who received an inactivated influenza vaccine.

This clonotype was picked up a small number of times. This chain connects TRBV7-9 to TRBJ2-3; 10 bases match TRBD1. V gave up 5 bases and J gave up 1 base; unmatched junction bases: 6. The CDR3 consists of 16 residues. Germline V gives CDR1 SEHNR, CDR2 FQNEAQ (reference sequence). The chain's CDR3 is CASSPGTGVRTDTQYF. The CDR3 DNA is TGTGCCAGCAGCCCCGGGACAGGGGTCCGCACAGATACGCAGTATTTT.

In this sample, this clonotype turned up a few times. The gene calls are TRBV4-3 and TRBJ2-3, with D perhaps TRBD2 (5 bases). This CDR3 comprises 16 residues. The germline gives CDR1 LGHNA, CDR2 YSLEER. Trimming cost V 0 bases and J 4 bases, with 14 bases left between them. Written as DNA, the CDR3 is TGCGCCAGCAGCCAAGATGGCAGGACCGGGGCAGATACGCAGTATTTT. It specifies CASSQDGRTGADTQYF.

The gene calls are TRBV29-1 and TRBJ2-5; no clear D. The CDR3 consists of 15 residues. CDR1 and CDR2 from the germline V gene are SQVTM and ANQGSEA. V lost 0 bases and J 1 base, leaving 12 bases between the germline ends. CDR3 protein: CSVEDPRTVQETQYF. In DNA form, the CDR3 reads TGCAGCGTTGAAGATCCCCGGACCGTCCAAGAGACCCAGTACTTC.

This clonotype was detected only a few times. The genes are TRBV20-1 and TRBJ2-6; 8 bases map to TRBD1. This CDR3 contains 16 residues. V gave up 4 bases and J gave up 2 bases; unmatched junction bases: 7. Germline CDR1 reads DFQATT; CDR2 reads SNEGSKA (reference sequence). The CDR3 DNA reads as TGCAGTGCTATGATCCGCAGGGGGCCTGGGGCCAACGTCCTGACTTTC. Translation gives CSAMIRRGPGANVLTF.

This clonotype appeared a few times. The V call is TRBV10-3, the J call TRBJ1-3; D is unresolved. The V gene lost 8 bases and the J gene lost 0 bases, with 14 bases spanning the gap. The CDR3 is 15 amino acids. Germline V gives CDR1 ENHRY, CDR2 SYGVKD. The CDR3 reads CAIPLLHSSGNTIYF. DNA of the CDR3: TGTGCCATCCCCTTACTCCATTCCTCTGGAAACACCATATATTTT.

The chain recombines TRBV5-6 with TRBJ2-4, with D unresolved. The CDR3 is 16 amino acids. Germline V gene sequence: CDR1 SGHDT, CDR2 YYEEEE. Trimming took off 0 bases at V and 0 bases at J, with 10 bases between the two ends. The CDR3 DNA reads TGTGCCAGCAGCTTGGGTCCGACAAGAGCCAAAAACATTCAGTACTTC. This codes for CASSLGPTRAKNIQYF.

CDR3 sequence: CASRAIRGINEKLFF. The CDR3 bases are TGTGCCAGCAGAGCCATACGGGGCATTAATGAAAAACTGTTTTTT. The V gene is TRBV6-1, the J gene TRBJ1-4, with D possibly matching TRBD1 (5 bases). This CDR3 region has 15 residues. Germline assignment: CDR1 MNHNS and CDR2 SASEGT. Deletions cut 6 bases from V and 4 bases from J, with 15 bases between.

This clonotype was seen only a few times. The V call is TRBV29-1, the J call TRBJ2-3, with TRBD2 matching 10 bases. Per the germline V gene, CDR1 is SQVTM and CDR2 is ANQGSEA. V gave up 2 bases and J gave up 11 bases; unmatched junction bases: 25. The CDR3 sequence is 19 residues long. Written as DNA, the CDR3 is TGCAGCGTTGAAAACACGGCTAGCGGGAGCCCTCAACGTAAGGTCGGGCAGTATTTT. Translation: CSVENTASGSPQRKVGQYF.

This clonotype has ten or more counts. This rearrangement joins TRBV28 to TRBJ2-1; no clear D gene. Trimming removed 4 bases at V and 6 bases at J, with 10 bases between. Germline CDR1 reads MDHEN; CDR2 reads SYDVKM. The CDR3 has 13 residues. The DNA for the CDR3 is TGTGCCAGCAGTTATGCGAAGACCAATGAGCAGTTCTTC. Translated: CASSYAKTNEQFF.

This clonotype was seen only a few times. J is TRBJ2-1 and V is TRBV4-3, with D possibly being TRBD2 (5 bases). This CDR3 is built from 14 residues. Germline V gene data show CDR1 as LGHNA and CDR2 as YSLEER. Trimming left V 4 bases short and J 10 bases short, with 17 bases between. The CDR3 coding sequence is TGCGCCAGCAGCCCCGGGGTTGCTTGGAGGGAGCAGTTCTTC. Residues: CASSPGVAWREQFF.

CDR3 bases: TGTGCCAGCAGTTACTCGTACGCTAGAGGGGACTACGAGCAGTACTTC. As protein: CASSYSYARGDYEQYF. This chain joins TRBV6-2 or TRBV6-3 and TRBJ2-7; D tentatively reads TRBD1 or TRBD2 (5 bases each). This CDR3 spans 16 amino acids. V lost 0 bases and J lost 3, with 15 bases in between. CDR1 and CDR2 (germline): MNHEY, SVGEGT.

This clonotype appeared a single time. CDR3: CAISERGGSGDFFQTQYF. The CDR3 DNA reads as TGTGCCATCAGTGAGCGGGGGGGGAGCGGGGATTTCTTCCAGACCCAGTACTTC. The chain combines TRBV10-3 with TRBJ2-5, with TRBD2 identical over 8 bases. V was pared by 2 bases and J by 6 bases, with 17 bases of the junction left unmatched. The CDR3 consists of 18 residues. Per the germline V gene, CDR1 is ENHRY and CDR2 is SYGVKD.

This clonotype was recorded at least ten times. The rearrangement joins TRBV7-2 to TRBJ2-2; TRBD1 matches at 7 bases. V was clipped by 6 bases and J by 6 bases; unmatched bases: 7. The CDR3 is 14 amino acids. Per the germline V gene, CDR1 is SGHTA and CDR2 is FQGNSA. The CDR3 DNA reads TGTGCCAGCAGACCTTACAGGGGACCCGGGGAGCTGTTTTTT. Translating gives CASRPYRGPGELFF. Supplemented by reference TRBV7-2 and TRBJ2-2, the full variable domain reads GAGVSQSPSNKVTEKGKDVELRCDPISGHTALYWYRQSLGQGLEFLIYFQGNSAPDKSGLPSDRFSAERTGGSVSTLTIQRTQQEDSAVYLCASRPYRGPGELFFGEGSRLTVL.